This TCR beta chain comes out of a study of cytomegalovirus exposure and HLA in healthy donors. About the research overall: There were 117 million unique TCR beta sequences, drawn from some 180 million T cells, in an earlier analysis. An early data release held around 80 million unique TCRs from HLA-typed donors. The study placed about four fifths of its 350 to 450 genotyped donors in the Caucasian-associated ancestry cluster. Study results and caveats: The authors reported that TCR beta sequences could predict HLA-A and HLA-B alleles. These predictions were accurate for most subjects in the first cohort.

The PCR made use of 60 Vbeta and 13 Jbeta primers. Libraries were prepared by immunoSEQ multiplex PCR; TCRdb keeps only in-frame clonotypes and omits some of them. The sample yields more than 150,000 clones, roughly 80% seen once. V was pared by 4 bases and J by 4 bases, with 5 bases of the junction left unmatched. Germline CDR1 SGHTA, CDR2 FQGTGA. The CDR3 is 14 amino acids. As to this clone: Its matching antigen is unknown.

The sequencing sample was made of PBMCs. The origin of this receptor is a woman in her late teens or twenties in good health and CMV-seronegative. The chain has TRBV7-3 and TRBJ1-1, with 8 bases fitting TRBD1. CDR3 region: CASSSTGAGTEAFF. Here the CDR3 DNA reads TGTGCCAGCAGCTCGACAGGGGCCGGCACTGAAGCTTTCTTT.